This TCR beta chain was retrieved from a study of T cells in Graves' hyperthyroidism and ophthalmopathy. Study-wide findings and caveats: Ophthalmopathy stood apart from stable hyperthyroidism in a 13 V-J model. Blood held most thyroid clonotypes expanded above 0.001 frequency.

The CDR3 regions of TCR beta were amplified from RNA transcripts. An initial round of RT-PCR targeting the TCR CDR3 relied on the HTBI primer set. TCRdb ran MiXCR on the multiplex PCR reads and lists one entry per CDR3 protein. Here the sample spans more than 150,000 distinct CDR3 sequences, over 15% being singletons. This clonotype appeared many times. As yet, its antigen is unknown. CDR3 size: 16 residues. Per germline, CDR1 MNHEY and CDR2 SVGEGT. V shed 4 bases and J shed 4 bases, with 17 bases lying between them. The sequence was obtained from a woman aged 45-59 years with Graves' hyperthyroidism. The chain uses TRBV6-2 or TRBV6-3 and TRBJ1-5, with a tentative D call TRBD1 (5 bases). The sequenced sample consisted of blood. CDR3 sequence reads: CASSWGEGFRNQPQHF. CDR3 nucleotides: TGTGCCAGCAGTTGGGGGGAAGGCTTCCGAAATCAGCCCCAGCATTTT.